This T cell receptor beta chain was profiled in a study of siplizumab effects on memory and regulatory T cells. Overall study results and limits: Unstimulated subset assignment was obtained for only a minor fraction of alloreactive clones.

Clones were sequenced by immunoSEQ multiplex PCR, and TCRdb holds only the in-frame ones, with some missing. This sample yields some 110,000 clones, of which around 93% are seen a single time; around 0.3% belongs to the top ten. Comment on this clone: Its antigen is currently unknown.

CDR3 length: 16 residues. CDR1 is SGHAT and CDR2 is FQDESV in the germline V gene (reference sequence). The V gene lost 5 bases and the J gene lost 0 bases, with 16 bases spanning the gap. V and J are TRBV11-1 and TRBJ1-1; D ambiguous. Sequencing used CD4+ T cells sorted from blood. This clonotype was obtained from a human donor in good health. This chain's CDR3 is CASSPWQGPMNTEAFF. The DNA of the CDR3 is TGTGCCAGCAGCCCTTGGCAAGGGCCTATGAACACTGAAGCTTTCTTT.